These T cell receptor beta chains were read from a single sample in a study of T cell changes during pregnancy in multiple sclerosis. TCRdb's copy holds only in-frame clones and misses some; the assay was immunoSEQ multiplex PCR. The table includes fewer than 75,000 clones, approximately 90% detected once. Source: peripheral blood, taken after pregnancy. The receptors shown here come from a female donor in good health, enrolled as a control in a pregnancy study. Both conserved end residues are part of each CDR3. Fields, in order: V gene, clone size, J gene, D gene, CDR3 DNA, CDR3 protein. The D gene is left open where the match is weak. The size of a clone is reported for some rows only, either as once, few or many, or as a class for expanded clones.

V gene: TRBV19
clone size: few
J gene: TRBJ1-3
D gene: NA
CDR3 DNA: TGTGCCAGTAGTCGGGGGGGCTCTGGAAACACCATATATTTT
CDR3 protein: CASSRGGSGNTIYF

V gene: TRBV9
clone size: NA
J gene: TRBJ2-2
D gene: NA
CDR3 DNA: TGTGCCAGCAGCGTTGAGGTAGGAAGCACCGGGGAGCTGTTTTTT
CDR3 protein: CASSVEVGSTGELFF

V gene: TRBV7-2
clone size: NA
J gene: TRBJ1-6
D gene: NA
CDR3 DNA: TGTGCCAGCAGCGGCCTTGGGGCCGGTAATTCACCCCTCCACTTT
CDR3 protein: CASSGLGAGNSPLHF

V gene: TRBV5-1
clone size: NA
J gene: TRBJ1-1
D gene: TRBD1
CDR3 DNA: TGCGCCAGCAGCTCGCGGACAGGGCGGACTGAAGCTTTCTTT
CDR3 protein: CASSSRTGRTEAFF

V gene: TRBV27
clone size: NA
J gene: TRBJ2-1
D gene: TRBD2
CDR3 DNA: TGTGCCAGCTGGACTAGCGGGTTCCACAATGAGCAGTTCTTC
CDR3 protein: CASWTSGFHNEQFF

V gene: TRBV6-5
clone size: NA
J gene: TRBJ1-2
D gene: TRBD1
CDR3 DNA: TGTGCCAGCAGTGCCCCCGGGACAGCAGGCTATGGCTACACCTTC
CDR3 protein: CASSAPGTAGYGYTF

V gene: TRBV21-1
clone size: NA
J gene: TRBJ2-2
D gene: NA
CDR3 DNA: TGTGCCAGCAGCAAGGGCCCGGGAACGAACACCGGGGAGCTGTTTTTT
CDR3 protein: CASSKGPGTNTGELFF

V gene: TRBV5-1
clone size: once
J gene: TRBJ1-2
D gene: TRBD1
CDR3 DNA: TGCGCCAGCGCAACAGACCGGCAGGGGGGTTGGTATGGCTACACCTTC
CDR3 protein: CASATDRQGGWYGYTF

V gene: TRBV7-9
clone size: NA
J gene: TRBJ2-1
D gene: NA
CDR3 DNA: TGTGCCAGCAGCCCCCCGGGTGGTCGGAATGAGCAGTTCTTC
CDR3 protein: CASSPPGGRNEQFF

V gene: TRBV19
clone size: once
J gene: TRBJ1-2
D gene: NA
CDR3 DNA: TGTGCCAGTAGGAGAGACACAGGATACTATGGCTACACCTTC
CDR3 protein: CASRRDTGYYGYTF

V gene: TRBV7-2
clone size: NA
J gene: TRBJ1-2
D gene: TRBD1
CDR3 DNA: TGTGCCAGCAGCTCCTACGTAGGGGGCGCCAACTATGGCTACACCTTC
CDR3 protein: CASSSYVGGANYGYTF

V gene: TRBV9
clone size: NA
J gene: TRBJ2-7
D gene: NA
CDR3 DNA: TGTGCCAGCAGCGTAGCGGACAGCGCCTACGAGCAGTACTTC
CDR3 protein: CASSVADSAYEQYF

V gene: TRBV28
clone size: NA
J gene: TRBJ2-1
D gene: NA
CDR3 DNA: TGTGCCAGCAGGTTCTCGGGTCTCAATGAGCAGTTCTTC
CDR3 protein: CASRFSGLNEQFF

V gene: TRBV4-2
clone size: few
J gene: TRBJ1-5
D gene: NA
CDR3 DNA: TGTGCCAGCAGCCCACTGGGGGGTGGCAATCAGCCCCAGCATTTT
CDR3 protein: CASSPLGGGNQPQHF

V gene: TRBV5-1
clone size: NA
J gene: TRBJ2-3
D gene: TRBD2
CDR3 DNA: TGCGCCAGCAGCTTGAGACTAGCGGGGGGGGATACGCAGTATTTT
CDR3 protein: CASSLRLAGGDTQYF

V gene: TRBV7-2
clone size: NA
J gene: TRBJ1-1
D gene: NA
CDR3 DNA: TGTGCCAGCAGCTTAGGGCCCCAGAACACTGAAGCTTTCTTT
CDR3 protein: CASSLGPQNTEAFF

V gene: TRBV5-6
clone size: NA
J gene: TRBJ2-7
D gene: TRBD2
CDR3 DNA: TGTGCCAGCAGTCCGACTAGCGGGGGGTCCTACGAGCAGTACTTC
CDR3 protein: CASSPTSGGSYEQYF

V gene: TRBV10-3
clone size: NA
J gene: TRBJ1-1
D gene: NA
CDR3 DNA: TGTGCCATCAGTGGTAAGAGGAGGGCCTTGAACACTGAAGCTTTCTTT
CDR3 protein: CAISGKRRALNTEAFF

V gene: TRBV19
clone size: NA
J gene: TRBJ1-1
D gene: NA
CDR3 DNA: TGTGCCAGTAGTATAGCGGCAGGGCTGAACACTGAAGCTTTCTTT
CDR3 protein: CASSIAAGLNTEAFF

V gene: TRBV5-1
clone size: NA
J gene: TRBJ1-2
D gene: NA
CDR3 DNA: TGCGCCAGCAGCTCCGTCTTTAATGGCTACACCTTC
CDR3 protein: CASSSVFNGYTF

V gene: TRBV5-1
clone size: NA
J gene: TRBJ1-1
D gene: TRBD1
CDR3 DNA: TGCGCCAGCAGCTTGGCCGTACAGGGGAAAAACACTGAAGCTTTCTTT
CDR3 protein: CASSLAVQGKNTEAFF

V gene: TRBV6-5
clone size: NA
J gene: TRBJ1-2
D gene: NA
CDR3 DNA: TGTGCCAGCAGTTACTCGTCCAGGCTCTCCTATGGCTACACCTTC
CDR3 protein: CASSYSSRLSYGYTF

V gene: TRBV20-1
clone size: NA
J gene: TRBJ1-3
D gene: NA
CDR3 DNA: TGCAGTGCTAGAACAGGAAACACCATATATTTT
CDR3 protein: CSARTGNTIYF

V gene: TRBV5-1
clone size: NA
J gene: TRBJ2-1
D gene: NA
CDR3 DNA: TGCGCCAGCAGCTTGGCCTCGAACAGGGAGTATGGGTTCTTC
CDR3 protein: CASSLASNREYGFF

V gene: TRBV7-8
clone size: NA
J gene: TRBJ1-5
D gene: TRBD1
CDR3 DNA: TGTGCCAGCAGCCCAGTGGACAGGATTAGCAATCAGCCCCAGCATTTT
CDR3 protein: CASSPVDRISNQPQHF

V gene: TRBV7-3
clone size: once
J gene: TRBJ2-1
D gene: TRBD2
CDR3 DNA: TGTGCCAGCAGCTCACCAGGACTAGGCAATGAGCAGTTCTTC
CDR3 protein: CASSSPGLGNEQFF

V gene: TRBV28
clone size: NA
J gene: TRBJ2-7
D gene: TRBD1
CDR3 DNA: TGTGCCAGCAGTCTGCGGGACAGGAGCTCCTACGAGCAGTACTTC
CDR3 protein: CASSLRDRSSYEQYF

V gene: TRBV5-1
clone size: NA
J gene: TRBJ2-7
D gene: TRBD2
CDR3 DNA: TGCGCCAGCAGCTTGACAGCGGGGAGCTCCTACGAGCAGTACTTC
CDR3 protein: CASSLTAGSSYEQYF

V gene: TRBV2
clone size: NA
J gene: TRBJ1-2
D gene: NA
CDR3 DNA: TGTGCCAGCAGTGAATCTGATGACTGGGGCTACACCTTC
CDR3 protein: CASSESDDWGYTF

V gene: TRBV18
clone size: NA
J gene: TRBJ2-4
D gene: NA
CDR3 DNA: TGTGCCAGCTCACAGGGACTTACGGCCGTCAAAAACATTCAGTACTTC
CDR3 protein: CASSQGLTAVKNIQYF

V gene: TRBV7-3
clone size: NA
J gene: TRBJ2-1
D gene: TRBD1
CDR3 DNA: TGTGCCAGCAGCCCTATCGTTAAGGACAGGGGTTCGAATGAGCAGTTCTTC
CDR3 protein: CASSPIVKDRGSNEQFF

V gene: TRBV2
clone size: NA
J gene: TRBJ2-3
D gene: TRBD2
CDR3 DNA: TGTGCCAGCAGTGGGTCTAGCGGGAGTGTGGCAGATACGCAGTATTTT
CDR3 protein: CASSGSSGSVADTQYF

V gene: TRBV7-2
clone size: NA
J gene: TRBJ2-4
D gene: TRBD1
CDR3 DNA: TGTGCCAGCAGCTTCGACAGGGAGGCCAAAAACATTCAGTACTTC
CDR3 protein: CASSFDREAKNIQYF

V gene: TRBV5-4
clone size: NA
J gene: TRBJ2-1
D gene: TRBD1
CDR3 DNA: TGTGCCAGCAGCTTCCGGACAGGCCTTTACAATGAGCAGTTCTTC
CDR3 protein: CASSFRTGLYNEQFF

V gene: TRBV28
clone size: NA
J gene: TRBJ1-1
D gene: NA
CDR3 DNA: TGTGCCAGCAGTTTAGGGACATATGACACTGAAGCTTTCTTT
CDR3 protein: CASSLGTYDTEAFF

V gene: TRBV7-2
clone size: once
J gene: TRBJ2-1
D gene: TRBD2
CDR3 DNA: TGTGCCAGCAGCTCCTTGAGGAGAGGGACTAGGGATAATGAGCAGTTCTTC
CDR3 protein: CASSSLRRGTRDNEQFF